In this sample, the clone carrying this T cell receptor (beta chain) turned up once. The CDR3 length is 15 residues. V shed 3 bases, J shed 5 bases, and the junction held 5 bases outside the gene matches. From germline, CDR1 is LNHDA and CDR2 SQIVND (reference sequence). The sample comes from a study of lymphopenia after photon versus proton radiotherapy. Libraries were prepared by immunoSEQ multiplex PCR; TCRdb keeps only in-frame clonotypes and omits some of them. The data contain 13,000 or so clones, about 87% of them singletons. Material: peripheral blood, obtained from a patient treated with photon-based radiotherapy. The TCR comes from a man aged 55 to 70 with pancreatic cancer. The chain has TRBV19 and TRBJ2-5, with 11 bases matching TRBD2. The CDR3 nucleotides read TGTGCCAGTAGTATCTCTAGCGGGGGGTCGGAGACCCAGTACTTC. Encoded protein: CASSISSGGSETQYF.